The next 24 T cell receptor beta chains were all read from a single sample in a study of lymphopenia after photon versus proton radiotherapy. The data were produced by immunoSEQ multiplex PCR, yet TCRdb's version contains in-frame clones alone and is incomplete. The data contain 24,000 or so clones, 84% of them seen just once; the ten biggest clones take up about a quarter. The sequencing here drew on peripheral blood, taken from a patient treated with photon-based radiotherapy. These receptors all stem from a man aged 40-50 years with gastric cancer.

This chain joins TRBV9 and TRBJ2-2, with TRBD2 matching 8 bases. Germline loops: CDR1 SGDLS, CDR2 YYNGEE. The CDR3 has 16 residues. The V gene end was trimmed by 3 bases and the J gene end by 7 bases; junction bases not matched to a gene: 11. This CDR3 reads CASSALSRGAFGELFF. The DNA of the CDR3 is TGTGCCAGCAGCGCCCTGTCGCGGGGGGCCTTCGGGGAGCTGTTTTTT.

The chain links TRBV7-2 to TRBJ1-1, with TRBD1 matching 8 bases. After removal of 5 bases from V and 5 bases from J, the junction contained 7 bases not matched to a gene. Germline V gene sequence: CDR1 SGHTA, CDR2 FQGNSA. The CDR3 length is 14 residues. The CDR3 loop is CASSTRQGSTEAFF. CDR3 nucleotides: TGTGCCAGCAGCACGCGACAGGGGAGTACTGAAGCTTTCTTT.

The chain has TRBV21-1 and TRBJ2-1; the DNA was not used to check the table's D call, TRBD2. TRBV21-1 is a known pseudogene. This CDR3 is 9 amino acids long. The CDR3 sequence is CASSTTGIF. Written as DNA, the CDR3 is TGTGCCAGCAGCACCACGGGGATCTTC.

J is TRBJ1-4 and V is TRBV28; D is perhaps TRBD1 (6 bases). The CDR3 has 11 amino acids. The V end was cut by 9 bases, the J end by 5 bases, with 7 bases between. Germline V lookup: CDR1 MDHEN, CDR2 SYDVKM. The CDR3 region has the DNA TGTGCCAGTACAGGGAATGAAAAACTGTTTTTT. It encodes CASTGNEKLFF.

This clone has more than one count but fewer than ten. This chain links TRBV7-9 with TRBJ1-5; D call uncertain. The CDR3 sequence is 12 residues long. The germline CDR1 and CDR2 sequences are SEHNR and FQNEAQ (reference sequence). Trimming took off 5 bases at V and 3 bases at J, with 5 bases between the two ends. Here the CDR3 DNA reads TGTGCCAGCAGCCTAATCAATCAGCCCCAGCATTTT. It is translated as CASSLINQPQHF.

This clone was detected once. The rearrangement uses TRBV7-9 and TRBJ1-1, with D perhaps matching TRBD1 (6 bases). V dropped 5 bases and J dropped 11 bases, with 18 bases sitting between them. This CDR3 is 13 amino acids long. In germline, CDR1 is SEHNR, CDR2 FQNEAQ (reference sequence). The CDR3 loop is CASSHQTGQRAFF. The CDR3 DNA follows: TGTGCCAGCAGCCACCAAACCGGACAGCGGGCTTTCTTT. Supplemented by reference TRBV7-9 and TRBJ1-1, the full variable domain reads DTGVSQNPRHKITKRGQNVTFRCDPISEHNRLYWYRQTLGQGPEFLTYFQNEAQLEKSRLLSDRFSAERPKGSFSTLEIQRTEQGDSAMYLCASSHQTGQRAFFGQGTRLTVV.

The V call is TRBV2, the J call TRBJ2-3; 11 bases match TRBD2. Trimming at V came to 6 bases and at J to 2 bases, leaving 4 bases not matched to a gene. The CDR3 is 15 amino acids. Germline V lookup: CDR1 SNHLY, CDR2 FYNNEI. CDR3: CASRGTSGDTDTQYF. The CDR3 DNA sequence: TGTGCCAGCAGGGGGACTAGCGGAGACACAGATACGCAGTATTTT.

This clone was seen a single time. V and J are TRBV30 and TRBJ2-5; 7 bases agree with TRBD2. Germline V gene lookup returns CDR1 GTSNPN and CDR2 SVGIG (reference sequence). CDR3 length equals 14 residues. J gave up 4 bases and V 4 bases, and 9 bases lay outside the gene matches. The DNA of the CDR3 is TGTGCCTGGAATCCCGGACTAGTGGGAGAGACCCAGTACTTC. As protein: CAWNPGLVGETQYF.

V is TRBV28 and J is TRBJ1-1; D not certain. This CDR3 contains 14 residues. Trimming took 6 bases from V and 0 from J, leaving 11 bases between them. Per the germline V gene, CDR1 is MDHEN and CDR2 is SYDVKM. CDR3 sequence reads: CASSGGRMNTEAFF. The CDR3 DNA is TGTGCCAGCAGCGGAGGACGGATGAACACTGAAGCTTTCTTT.

The rearrangement uses TRBV19 and TRBJ2-2, with TRBD1 matching 8 bases. The V gene's germline CDR1 is LNHDA and CDR2 SQIVND (reference sequence). V was clipped by 1 base and J by 0 bases; unmatched bases: 4. The CDR3 runs to 17 residues. Here the CDR3 DNA reads TGTGCCAGTAGTATAGTTCTGGGACAGGCGAACACCGGGGAGCTGTTTTTT. Residues: CASSIVLGQANTGELFF.

The chain uses TRBV7-2 and TRBJ2-1, with 7 bases fitting TRBD2. Germline trimming cut 3 bases from V and 9 bases from J; bases unmatched to any gene: 8. Germline V gene data show CDR1 as SGHTA and CDR2 as FQGNSA. The CDR3 covers 14 residues. The CDR3 DNA sequence: TGTGCCAGCAGCTTTGGGAGCGGGGTGGCTGAGCAGTTCTTC. Translated, it gives CASSFGSGVAEQFF.

The CDR3 here is CASSPYSSNYGYTF. For the CDR3, the DNA is TGTGCCAGCAGTCCCTACAGTTCTAACTATGGCTACACCTTC. The chain couples TRBV27 to TRBJ1-2; unclear D gene. From germline, CDR1 is MNHEY and CDR2 SMNVEV (reference sequence). This CDR3 has 14 residues. V was shortened by 5 bases and J by 0 bases, with 10 bases between the two germline ends.

V gene TRBV7-9 combines with J gene TRBJ2-1; 8 bases align to TRBD2. V lost 5 bases and J lost 4; bases outside the gene matches: 10. CDR3 length equals 16 residues. CDR1 is SEHNR and CDR2 is FQNEAQ in the germline V gene (reference sequence). CDR3 nucleotides: TGTGCCAGCAGCCCCCGAGGTAGCGGGGAATACAATGAGCAGTTCTTC. Translation: CASSPRGSGEYNEQFF.

The rearrangement uses TRBV5-4 and TRBJ1-1; a weak D match, TRBD1 (5 bases). Germline CDR1 reads SGHNT; CDR2 reads YYREEE (reference sequence). The CDR3 covers 14 residues. Trimming stripped 4 bases from V and 1 base from J, with 11 bases between. CDR3 nucleotides: TGTGCCAGCAGCGGGGGGACGGAGAACACTGAAGCTTTCTTT. Translating gives CASSGGTENTEAFF.

The chain links TRBV21-1 to TRBJ1-6. TRBV21-1 is given as a pseudogene. The CDR3 is made up of 15 amino acids. The CDR3: CASSPTGEIDSPLHF. The CDR3 bases are TGTGCCAGCAGCCCCACGGGGGAGATTGATTCACCCCTCCACTTT.

This sequence joins TRBV7-9 and TRBJ2-3; the match to TRBD2 covers 10 bases. The CDR3 consists of 15 residues. V shed 5 bases and J 1 base; nucleotides not matched to a gene: 3. Germline values: CDR1 SEHNR, CDR2 FQNEAQ (reference sequence). Written as DNA, the CDR3 is TGTGCCAGCAGCCTTACTAGCGGGGGCACAGATACGCAGTATTTT. Protein: CASSLTSGGTDTQYF.

The chain uses TRBV11-3 and TRBJ2-2; D is undetermined. The CDR3 consists of 13 residues. Germline loops: CDR1 SGHNT, CDR2 YENEEA. Trimming cost V 3 bases and J 7 bases, with 9 bases left between them. The CDR3 DNA sequence: TGTGCCAGCAGCTTCTTTATGGGCGGGGAGCTGTTTTTT. It yields the protein CASSFFMGGELFF.

The rearrangement joins TRBV5-4 to TRBJ2-2; 7 nucleotides agree with TRBD2. CDR1 SGHNT and CDR2 YYREEE come from the germline V gene (reference sequence). The CDR3 totals 15 residues. Trimming cost V 4 bases and J 4 bases; bases outside gene matches: 7. The CDR3 DNA follows: TGTGCCAGCAGCCCGAGCGGGGATGGCACCGGGGAGCTGTTTTTT. Translating gives CASSPSGDGTGELFF.

The rearrangement uses TRBV5-6 and TRBJ1-6; tentative D call: TRBD1 (6 bases). Trimming shortened V by 2 bases and J by 7 bases, and 7 bases separated the two germline ends. This CDR3 is built from 13 residues. In germline, CDR1 is SGHDT, CDR2 YYEEEE. The CDR3 here is CASSFTGNSPLHF. Here the CDR3 DNA reads TGTGCCAGCAGCTTTACAGGGAATTCACCCCTCCACTTT.

The rearrangement links TRBV5-1 to TRBJ2-3; 9 bases fit TRBD1. Germline V lookup: CDR1 SGHRS, CDR2 YFSETQ. J lost 10 bases, V lost 4 bases, and 10 bases had no gene match. The CDR3 covers 14 residues. The CDR3 spells CASSEGQGGFPQYF. CDR3 coding DNA: TGCGCCAGCAGCGAGGGACAGGGTGGATTTCCGCAGTATTTT.

The chain has TRBV9 and TRBJ1-1; 10 bases are shared with TRBD1. The length of the CDR3 is 14 residues. The germline gives CDR1 SGDLS, CDR2 YYNGEE. V lost 5 bases, J lost 7 bases, and 8 bases stayed unmatched. The CDR3 DNA reads TGTGCCAGCAGTCCCGGGACAGGGGCGGTTGAAGCTTTCTTT. Translation gives CASSPGTGAVEAFF.

This chain uses TRBV7-3 with TRBJ1-1; tentative D call: TRBD1 (6 bases). The V gene's germline CDR1 is SGHTA and CDR2 FQGTGA. Trimming left V 2 bases short and J 7 bases short, with 17 bases between. The length of the CDR3 is 15 residues. The CDR3 region is CASSLSGPLDSEAFF. The CDR3 DNA is TGTGCCAGCAGCTTATCGGGGCCCCTGGACAGTGAAGCTTTCTTT.

The chain uses TRBV5-4 and TRBJ1-1; a possible D gene is TRBD1 (6 bases). The CDR3 is made up of 13 amino acids. Trimming stripped 0 bases from V and 14 bases from J, with 17 bases between. Germline V lookup: CDR1 SGHNT, CDR2 YYREEE (reference sequence). CDR3 residues: CASSLDPGELPFF. The CDR3, as DNA: TGTGCCAGCAGCTTGGATCCAGGGGAACTTCCCTTCTTT. The full variable domain, with the rest looked up from reference TRBV5-4 and TRBJ1-1, is ETGVTQSPTHLIKTRGQQVTLRCSSQSGHNTVSWYQQALGQGPQFIFQYYREEENGRGNFPPRFSGLQFPNYSSELNVNALELDDSALYLCASSLDPGELPFFGQGTRLTVV.

The V call is TRBV7-3, the J call TRBJ2-3, with 7 bases aligning to TRBD2. The CDR3 contains 16 residues. J gave up 2 bases and V 5 bases, and 10 bases lay outside the gene matches. In germline, CDR1 is SGHTA, CDR2 FQGTGA. As DNA, the CDR3 is TGTGCCAGCAGCCCGGGGGGTCTCATACACACAGATACGCAGTATTTT. Its protein product is CASSPGGLIHTDTQYF.